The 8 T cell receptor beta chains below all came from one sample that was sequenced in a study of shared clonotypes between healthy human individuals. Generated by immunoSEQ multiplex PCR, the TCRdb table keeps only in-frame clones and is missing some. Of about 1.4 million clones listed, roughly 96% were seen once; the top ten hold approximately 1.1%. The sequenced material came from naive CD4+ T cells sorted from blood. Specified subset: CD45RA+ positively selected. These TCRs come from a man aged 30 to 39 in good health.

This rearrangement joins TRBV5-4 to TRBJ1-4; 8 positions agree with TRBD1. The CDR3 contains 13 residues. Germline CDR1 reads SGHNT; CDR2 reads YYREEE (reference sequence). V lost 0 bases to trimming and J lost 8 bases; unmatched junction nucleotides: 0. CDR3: CASSLDRGEKLFF. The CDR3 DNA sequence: TGTGCCAGCAGCTTGGACAGGGGGGAAAAACTGTTTTTT.

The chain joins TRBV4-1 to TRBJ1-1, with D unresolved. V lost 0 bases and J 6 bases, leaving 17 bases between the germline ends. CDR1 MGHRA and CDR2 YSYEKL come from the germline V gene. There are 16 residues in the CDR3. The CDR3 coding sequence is TGCGCCAGCAGCCAAGAAATATTCTTGCGGGTACCTGAAGCTTTCTTT. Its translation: CASSQEIFLRVPEAFF.

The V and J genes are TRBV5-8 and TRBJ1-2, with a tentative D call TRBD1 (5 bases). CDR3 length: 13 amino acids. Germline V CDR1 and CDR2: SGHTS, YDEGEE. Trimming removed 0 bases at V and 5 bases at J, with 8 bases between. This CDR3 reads CASSLGSGYGYTF. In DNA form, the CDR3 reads TGTGCCAGCAGCTTGGGGTCAGGGTATGGCTACACCTTC.

The CDR3 sequence: CASASGSLGDTGELFF. CDR3 DNA: TGTGCCAGCGCTAGCGGGAGTTTGGGAGACACCGGGGAGCTGTTTTTT. The rearrangement joins TRBV7-7 to TRBJ2-2; 10 positions agree with TRBD2. This CDR3 comprises 16 residues. J was trimmed by 3 bases and V by 8 bases; bases with no gene match: 9. Germline V lookup: CDR1 SSHAT, CDR2 FNYEAQ (reference sequence).

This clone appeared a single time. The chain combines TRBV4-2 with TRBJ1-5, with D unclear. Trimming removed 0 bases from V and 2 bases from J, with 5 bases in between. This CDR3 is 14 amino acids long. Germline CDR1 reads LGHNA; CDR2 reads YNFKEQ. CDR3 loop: CASSQEIGNQPQHF. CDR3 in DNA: TGTGCCAGCAGCCAAGAGATTGGCAATCAGCCCCAGCATTTT.

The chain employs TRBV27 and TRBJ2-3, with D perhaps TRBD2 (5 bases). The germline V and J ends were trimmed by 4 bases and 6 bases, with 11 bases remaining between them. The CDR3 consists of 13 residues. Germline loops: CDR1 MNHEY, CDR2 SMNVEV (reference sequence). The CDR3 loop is CASSSRGVDTQYF. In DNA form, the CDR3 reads TGTGCCAGCAGTTCCCGGGGTGTGGATACGCAGTATTTT.

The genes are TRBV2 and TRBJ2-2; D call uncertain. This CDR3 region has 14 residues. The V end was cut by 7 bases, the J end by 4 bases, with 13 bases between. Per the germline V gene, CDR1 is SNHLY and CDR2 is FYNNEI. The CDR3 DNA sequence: TGTGCCAGCAACTCTAGGGTGGGCACCGGGGAGCTGTTTTTT. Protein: CASNSRVGTGELFF.

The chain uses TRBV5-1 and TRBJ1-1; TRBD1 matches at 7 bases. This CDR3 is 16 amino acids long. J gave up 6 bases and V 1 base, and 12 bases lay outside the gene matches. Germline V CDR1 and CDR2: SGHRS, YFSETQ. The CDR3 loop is CASSLHDRDGYPEAFF. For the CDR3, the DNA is TGCGCCAGCAGCTTGCACGACAGGGACGGGTATCCTGAAGCTTTCTTT.